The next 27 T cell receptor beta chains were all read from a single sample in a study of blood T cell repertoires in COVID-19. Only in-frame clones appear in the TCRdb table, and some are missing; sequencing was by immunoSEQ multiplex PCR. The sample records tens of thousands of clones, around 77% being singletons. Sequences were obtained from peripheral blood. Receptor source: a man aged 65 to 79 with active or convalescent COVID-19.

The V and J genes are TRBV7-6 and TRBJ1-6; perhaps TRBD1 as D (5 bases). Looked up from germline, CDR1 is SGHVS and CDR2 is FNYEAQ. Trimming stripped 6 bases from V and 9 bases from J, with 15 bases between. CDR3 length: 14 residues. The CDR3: CASRGGDGVSPLHF. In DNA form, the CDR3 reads TGTGCCAGCAGGGGGGGTGATGGAGTTTCACCCCTCCACTTT.

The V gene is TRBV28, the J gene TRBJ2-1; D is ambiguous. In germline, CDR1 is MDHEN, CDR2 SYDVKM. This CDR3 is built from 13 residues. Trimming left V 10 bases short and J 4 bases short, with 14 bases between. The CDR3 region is CATSPTDYNEQFF. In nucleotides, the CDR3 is TGTGCCACAAGCCCCACTGATTACAATGAGCAGTTCTTC.

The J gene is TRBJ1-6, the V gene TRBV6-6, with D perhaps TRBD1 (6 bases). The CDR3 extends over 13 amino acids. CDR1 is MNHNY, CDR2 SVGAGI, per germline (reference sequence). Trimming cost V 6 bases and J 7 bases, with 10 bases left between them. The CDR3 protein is CASSQTGNSPLHF. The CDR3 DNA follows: TGTGCCAGCAGCCAAACAGGGAATTCACCCCTCCACTTT.

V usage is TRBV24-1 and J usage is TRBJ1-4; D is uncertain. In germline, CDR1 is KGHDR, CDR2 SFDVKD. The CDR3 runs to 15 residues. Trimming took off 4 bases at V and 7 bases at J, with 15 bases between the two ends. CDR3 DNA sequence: TGTGCCACCAGTGAATCGGGTCTCGGCGGTGAAAAACTGTTTTTT. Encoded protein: CATSESGLGGEKLFF.

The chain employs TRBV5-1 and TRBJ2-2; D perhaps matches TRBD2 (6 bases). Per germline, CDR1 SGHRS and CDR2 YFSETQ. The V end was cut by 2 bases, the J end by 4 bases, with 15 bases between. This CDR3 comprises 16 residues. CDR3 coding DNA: TGCGCCAGCAGCTTCTCAGGCGGGGTGCCCACCGGGGAGCTGTTTTTT. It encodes CASSFSGGVPTGELFF. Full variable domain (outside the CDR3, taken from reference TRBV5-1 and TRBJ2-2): KAGVTQTPRYLIKTRGQQVTLSCSPISGHRSVSWYQQTPGQGLQFLFEYFSETQRNKGNFPGRFSGRQFSNSRSEMNVSTLELGDSALYLCASSFSGGVPTGELFFGEGSRLTVL.

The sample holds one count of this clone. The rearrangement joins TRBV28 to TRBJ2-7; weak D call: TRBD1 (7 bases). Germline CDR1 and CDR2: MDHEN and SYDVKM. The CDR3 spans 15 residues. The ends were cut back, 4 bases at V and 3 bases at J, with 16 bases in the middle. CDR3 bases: TGTGCCAGCAGTTCCCAGGGGGGACCTCTCTACGAGCAGTACTTC. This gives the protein CASSSQGGPLYEQYF. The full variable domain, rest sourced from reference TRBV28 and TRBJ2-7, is DVKVTQSSRYLVKRTGEKVFLECVQDMDHENMFWYRQDPGLGLRLIYFSYDVKMKEKGDIPEGYSVSREKKERFSLILESASTNQTSMYLCASSSQGGPLYEQYFGPGTRLTVT.

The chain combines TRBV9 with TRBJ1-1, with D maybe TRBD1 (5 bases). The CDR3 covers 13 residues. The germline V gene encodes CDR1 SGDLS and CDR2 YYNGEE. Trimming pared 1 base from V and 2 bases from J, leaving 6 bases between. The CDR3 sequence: CASSVQGNTEAFF. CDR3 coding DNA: TGTGCCAGCAGCGTACAGGGAAACACTGAAGCTTTCTTT. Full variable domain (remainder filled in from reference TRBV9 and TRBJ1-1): DSGVTQTPKHLITATGQRVTLRCSPRSGDLSVYWYQQSLDQGLQFLIQYYNGEERAKGNILERFSAQQFPDLHSELNLSSLELGDSALYFCASSVQGNTEAFFGQGTRLTVV.

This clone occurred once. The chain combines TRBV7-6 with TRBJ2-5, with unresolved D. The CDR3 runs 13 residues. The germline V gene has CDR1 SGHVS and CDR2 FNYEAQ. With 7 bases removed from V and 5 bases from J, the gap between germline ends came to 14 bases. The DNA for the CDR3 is TGTGCCAGCATCCCCCCTGGTCGGGAGACCCAGTACTTC. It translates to CASIPPGRETQYF.

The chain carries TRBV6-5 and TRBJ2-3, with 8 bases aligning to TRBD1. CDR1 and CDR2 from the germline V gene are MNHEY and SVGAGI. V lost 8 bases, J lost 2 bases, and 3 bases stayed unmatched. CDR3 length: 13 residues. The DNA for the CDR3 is TGTGCCAGCCGGACAGGGACCACAGATACGCAGTATTTT. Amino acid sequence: CASRTGTTDTQYF.

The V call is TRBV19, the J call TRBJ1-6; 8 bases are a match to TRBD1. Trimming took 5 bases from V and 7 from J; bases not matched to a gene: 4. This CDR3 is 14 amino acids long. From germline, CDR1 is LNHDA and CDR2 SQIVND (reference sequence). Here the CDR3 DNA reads TGTGCCAGTAGTTTGGGACAGGTCAATTCACCCCTCCACTTT. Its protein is CASSLGQVNSPLHF.

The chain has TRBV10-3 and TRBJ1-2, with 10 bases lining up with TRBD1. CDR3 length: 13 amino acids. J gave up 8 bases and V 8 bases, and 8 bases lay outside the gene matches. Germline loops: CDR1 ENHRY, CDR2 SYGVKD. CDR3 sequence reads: CAISDGQGEGYTF. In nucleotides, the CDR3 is TGTGCCATCTCTGACGGACAGGGGGAAGGCTACACCTTC.

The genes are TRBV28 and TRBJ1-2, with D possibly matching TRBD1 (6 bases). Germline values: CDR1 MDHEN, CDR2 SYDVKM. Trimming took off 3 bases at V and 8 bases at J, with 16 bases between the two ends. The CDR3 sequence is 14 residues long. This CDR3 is CASSFPAQGRGYTF. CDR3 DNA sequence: TGTGCCAGCAGTTTCCCCGCACAGGGACGGGGCTACACCTTC.

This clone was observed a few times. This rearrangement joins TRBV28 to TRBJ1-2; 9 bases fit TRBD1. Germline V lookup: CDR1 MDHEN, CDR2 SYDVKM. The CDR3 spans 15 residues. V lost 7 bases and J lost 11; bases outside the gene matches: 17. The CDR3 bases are TGTGCCAGCAAGGAACCCCTTAAGACAGGGGGGGGTTACACCTTC. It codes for CASKEPLKTGGGYTF.

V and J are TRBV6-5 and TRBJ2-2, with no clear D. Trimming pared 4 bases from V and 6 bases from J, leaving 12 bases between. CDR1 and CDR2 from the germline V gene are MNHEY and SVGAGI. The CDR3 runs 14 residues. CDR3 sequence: CASSSRSYPGELFF. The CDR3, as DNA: TGTGCCAGCAGTTCCCGGAGTTACCCCGGGGAGCTGTTTTTT.

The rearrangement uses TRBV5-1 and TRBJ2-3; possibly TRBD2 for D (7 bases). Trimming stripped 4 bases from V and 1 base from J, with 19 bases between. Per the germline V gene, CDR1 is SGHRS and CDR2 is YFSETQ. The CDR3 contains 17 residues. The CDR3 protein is CASSARARGGGTDTQYF. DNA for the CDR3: TGCGCCAGCAGCGCCAGGGCACGCGGGGGCGGCACAGATACGCAGTATTTT.

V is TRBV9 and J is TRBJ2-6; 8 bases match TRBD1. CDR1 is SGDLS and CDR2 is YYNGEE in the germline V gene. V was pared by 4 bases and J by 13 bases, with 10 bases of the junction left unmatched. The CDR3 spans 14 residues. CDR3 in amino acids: CASSSWDRSQVLTF. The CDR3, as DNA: TGTGCCAGCAGCTCTTGGGACAGGTCTCAGGTCCTGACTTTC.

CDR3 sequence (DNA): TGTGCCAGCAGCTTTTCCAGGGTGGATACGCAGTATTTT. This gives the protein CASSFSRVDTQYF. This chain joins TRBV11-3 and TRBJ2-3; possible D gene TRBD1, 5 bases. Germline V gene sequence: CDR1 SGHNT, CDR2 YENEEA. This CDR3 has 13 residues. Trimming cost V 3 bases and J 6 bases, with 10 bases left between them.

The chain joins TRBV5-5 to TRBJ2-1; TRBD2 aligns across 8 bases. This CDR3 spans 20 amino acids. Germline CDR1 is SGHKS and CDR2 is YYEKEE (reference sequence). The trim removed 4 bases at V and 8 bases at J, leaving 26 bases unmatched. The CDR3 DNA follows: TGTGCCAGCAGCCCTGGGGACGTACGACAGAGTACTAGCGGTTTCTATGAGCAGTTCTTC. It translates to CASSPGDVRQSTSGFYEQFF.

The CDR3 nucleotides are TGTGCCAGCAGTCCGAGCGGGGGGGCGGATACGCAGTATTTT. Translating it yields CASSPSGGADTQYF. The chain links TRBV6-5 to TRBJ2-3; 10 bases align to TRBD2. The junction had 5 bases not matched to a gene; V was cut back by 5 bases and J by 6 bases. The CDR3 is 14 amino acids. The germline gives CDR1 MNHEY, CDR2 SVGAGI.

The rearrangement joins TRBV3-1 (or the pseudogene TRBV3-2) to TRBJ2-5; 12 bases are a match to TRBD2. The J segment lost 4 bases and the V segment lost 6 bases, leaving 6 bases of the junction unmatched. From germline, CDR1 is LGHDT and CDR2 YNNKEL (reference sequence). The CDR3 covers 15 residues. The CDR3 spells CASRRTSGAGETQYF. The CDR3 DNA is TGTGCCAGCAGACGGACTAGCGGGGCCGGAGAGACCCAGTACTTC.

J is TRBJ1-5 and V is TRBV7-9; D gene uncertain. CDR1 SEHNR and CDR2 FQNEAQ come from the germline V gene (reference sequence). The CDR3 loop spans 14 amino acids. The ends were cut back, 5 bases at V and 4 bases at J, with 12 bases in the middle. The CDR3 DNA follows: TGTGCCAGCAGCCCTGCGAACTCTAATCAGCCCCAGCATTTT. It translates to CASSPANSNQPQHF.

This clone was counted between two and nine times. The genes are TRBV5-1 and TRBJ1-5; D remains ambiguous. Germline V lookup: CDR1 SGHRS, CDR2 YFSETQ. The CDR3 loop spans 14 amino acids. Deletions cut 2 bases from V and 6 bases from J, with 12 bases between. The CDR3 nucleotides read TGCGCCAGCAGCTTTGACTCGGGTCGTCAGCCCCAGCATTTT. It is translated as CASSFDSGRQPQHF.

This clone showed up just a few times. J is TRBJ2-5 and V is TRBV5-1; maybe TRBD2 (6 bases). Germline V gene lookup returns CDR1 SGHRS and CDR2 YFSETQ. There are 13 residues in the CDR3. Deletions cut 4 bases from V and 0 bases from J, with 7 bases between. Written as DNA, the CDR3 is TGCGCCAGCAGCGGCGGGAACCAAGAGACCCAGTACTTC. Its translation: CASSGGNQETQYF.

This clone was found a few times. The CDR3 spells CSVMVSSLTEAFF. The CDR3 bases are TGCAGCGTTATGGTGAGTTCGCTGACTGAAGCTTTCTTT. This sequence joins TRBV29-1 and TRBJ1-1; no definite D call. Germline V gives CDR1 SQVTM, CDR2 ANQGSEA. V was cut by 5 bases and J by 5 bases, with 15 bases left in between. The CDR3 covers 13 residues. The full variable domain, its missing parts supplied by reference TRBV29-1 and TRBJ1-1, is SAVISQKPSRDICQRGTSLTIQCQVDSQVTMMFWYRQQPGQSLTLIATANQGSEATYESGFVIDKFPISRPNLTFSTLTVSNMSPEDSSIYLCSVMVSSLTEAFFGQGTRLTVV.

The CDR3 region has the DNA TGCAGCGTTGAAGACCCCGACAACTACGAGCAGTACTTC. As protein: CSVEDPDNYEQYF. The chain recombines TRBV29-1 with TRBJ2-7; the D is unclear. The CDR3 is 13 residues long. V lost 0 bases and J 3 bases, leaving 9 bases between the germline ends. Germline lookup yields CDR1 SQVTM and CDR2 ANQGSEA.

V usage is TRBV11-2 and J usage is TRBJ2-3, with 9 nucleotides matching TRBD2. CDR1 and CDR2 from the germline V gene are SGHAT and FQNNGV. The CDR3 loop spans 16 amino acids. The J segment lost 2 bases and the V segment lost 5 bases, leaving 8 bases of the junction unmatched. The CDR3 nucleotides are TGTGCCAGCAGCCCATTAGCGGGGGCCCCCACAGATACGCAGTATTTT. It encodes CASSPLAGAPTDTQYF.

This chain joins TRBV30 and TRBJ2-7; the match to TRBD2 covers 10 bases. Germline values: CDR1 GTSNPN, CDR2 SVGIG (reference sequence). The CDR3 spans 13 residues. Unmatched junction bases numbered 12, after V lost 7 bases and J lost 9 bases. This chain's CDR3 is CAYQAGGPSAQYF. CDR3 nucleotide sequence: TGTGCCTACCAAGCGGGGGGGCCATCTGCGCAGTACTTC.